These 30 T cell receptor beta chains share one sample of origin, sequenced in a study of blood T cell repertoires in COVID-19. Produced via immunoSEQ multiplex PCR; TCRdb's table is partial and in-frame only. This sample has approximately 220,000 clones; 84% occur once, and the top ten carry roughly 3%. Sequences were obtained from peripheral blood. The receptors stem from a woman under 40 who had recovered from COVID-19.

The chain uses TRBV9 and TRBJ2-1; perhaps TRBD1 as D (5 bases). CDR1 SGDLS and CDR2 YYNGEE come from the germline V gene. The CDR3 sequence is 15 residues long. Trimming shortened V by 0 bases and J by 4 bases, and 11 bases separated the two germline ends. The CDR3 DNA reads as TGTGCCAGCAGCGTAGTGGCGGACAATTACAATGAGCAGTTCTTC. Translation gives CASSVVADNYNEQFF.

This chain uses TRBV28 with TRBJ1-3; possible D gene TRBD1, 5 bases. Trimming left V 2 bases short and J 3 bases short, with 11 bases between. This CDR3 comprises 15 residues. Germline CDR1 MDHEN, CDR2 SYDVKM. CDR3 nucleotide sequence: TGTGCCAGCAGTTTACCCGGGACTCTTGGAAACACCATATATTTT. Encoded protein: CASSLPGTLGNTIYF. Using reference TRBV28 and TRBJ1-3 for the parts outside the CDR3, the full variable domain is DVKVTQSSRYLVKRTGEKVFLECVQDMDHENMFWYRQDPGLGLRLIYFSYDVKMKEKGDIPEGYSVSREKKERFSLILESASTNQTSMYLCASSLPGTLGNTIYFGEGSWLTVV.

This clone was found once. The J gene is TRBJ2-2, the V gene TRBV28; 8 bases agree with TRBD2. The CDR3 contains 14 residues. Germline-derived CDR1 and CDR2 are MDHEN and SYDVKM. The trim removed 8 bases at V and 2 bases at J, leaving 4 bases unmatched. The CDR3 DNA is TGTGCCAGCCGACTAGCGCCTAACACCGGGGAGCTGTTTTTT. Its protein is CASRLAPNTGELFF.

The chain uses TRBV4-1 and TRBJ2-3; 8 nucleotides agree with TRBD1. J was trimmed by 6 bases and V by 3 bases; bases with no gene match: 2. CDR3 length: 13 residues. Per the germline V gene, CDR1 is MGHRA and CDR2 is YSYEKL. DNA of the CDR3: TGCGCCAGCAGCCACCCAGGGGGCGATACGCAGTATTTT. Translation: CASSHPGGDTQYF.

The genes are TRBV5-6 and TRBJ2-7; D gene uncertain. CDR1 is SGHDT and CDR2 is YYEEEE in the germline V gene. The CDR3 has 12 amino acids. V was trimmed by 3 bases and J by 4 bases, leaving 8 bases between them. The DNA for the CDR3 is TGTGCCAGCAGCTCTCAGACTTACGAGCAGTACTTC. This translates into CASSSQTYEQYF.

The chain is built from TRBV6-5 and TRBJ2-7; 8 bases are a match to TRBD1. This CDR3 is built from 15 residues. V trimming: 5 bases; J trimming: 3 bases; junction bases outside the gene matches: 9. CDR1 and CDR2 (germline): MNHEY, SVGAGI. CDR3 coding DNA: TGTGCCAGCAGTCCGGGGCAGGGGGCTAACTACGAGCAGTACTTC. Translated, it gives CASSPGQGANYEQYF.

V gene TRBV5-1 combines with J gene TRBJ2-6; 10 bases match TRBD1. Trimming cost V 0 bases and J 3 bases; bases outside gene matches: 3. This CDR3 has 17 amino acids. Per the germline V gene, CDR1 is SGHRS and CDR2 is YFSETQ. The CDR3 nucleotides read TGCGCCAGCAGCTTGGCTGGACAGGGGGATGGGGCCAACGTCCTGACTTTC. Amino acid sequence: CASSLAGQGDGANVLTF.

The chain links TRBV20-1 to TRBJ1-4, with a tentative D call TRBD1 (5 bases). V was pared by 3 bases and J by 8 bases, with 7 bases between. CDR1 is DFQATT, CDR2 SNEGSKA, per germline (reference sequence). The CDR3 has 11 amino acids. The CDR3 sequence: CSARKGEKLFF. The CDR3 nucleotides read TGCAGTGCTAGGAAGGGGGAAAAACTGTTTTTT.

V gene TRBV30 combines with J gene TRBJ1-2, with TRBD1 matching over 7 bases. Looked up from germline, CDR1 is GTSNPN and CDR2 is SVGIG (reference sequence). CDR3 size: 16 residues. J gave up 5 bases and V 2 bases, and 14 bases lay outside the gene matches. The CDR3 DNA reads as TGTGCCTGGAGTAAGGATGTAGGGACAGCTACATATGGCTACACCTTC. It translates to CAWSKDVGTATYGYTF.

This chain links TRBV24-1 with TRBJ2-1; 12 positions agree with TRBD1. CDR1 is KGHDR, CDR2 SFDVKD, per germline. J was trimmed by 7 bases and V by 10 bases; bases with no gene match: 13. CDR3 length: 16 residues. The CDR3 is CATTGPGQGAANEQFF. CDR3 DNA sequence: TGTGCCACTACAGGCCCGGGACAGGGGGCCGCAAATGAGCAGTTCTTC.

This clone was recorded once. The rearrangement uses TRBV11-2 and TRBJ2-1; 9 nucleotides align to TRBD2. V was clipped by 7 bases and J by 12 bases; unmatched bases: 19. This CDR3 contains 16 residues. Germline CDR1 is SGHAT and CDR2 is FQNNGV. The DNA for the CDR3 is TGTGCCAGCACTCTAGGGCGACTAGCGGCCGAATTGGGGCAGTTCTTC. It codes for CASTLGRLAAELGQFF.

The rearrangement joins TRBV6-1 to TRBJ1-6, with D possibly TRBD1 on 5 matching bases. The CDR3 consists of 15 residues. V was shortened by 2 bases and J by 9 bases, with 14 bases between the two germline ends. CDR1 MNHNS and CDR2 SASEGT come from the germline V gene. The CDR3 DNA reads TGTGCCAGCAGTGAACGGGCAGGGTCGACTTCACCCCTCCACTTT. Its protein product is CASSERAGSTSPLHF.

This clone has a single count. V and J are TRBV5-1 and TRBJ2-1; TRBD1 might be the D (6 bases). V was shortened by 4 bases and J by 9 bases, with 14 bases between the two germline ends. CDR3 size: 13 residues. Germline CDR1 is SGHRS and CDR2 is YFSETQ. The CDR3 reads CASSIQGDTEQFF. For the CDR3, the DNA is TGCGCCAGCAGCATACAGGGAGACACTGAGCAGTTCTTC.

The genes are TRBV6-5 and TRBJ1-4; D gene unclear. The V and J ends lost 6 bases and 8 bases respectively, with 13 bases between them. Germline V gene sequence: CDR1 MNHEY, CDR2 SVGAGI. This CDR3 has 13 residues. In DNA, the CDR3 is TGTGCCAGCAGAGGCCGGACGGGAGAAAAACTGTTTTTT. Protein sequence: CASRGRTGEKLFF.

The rearrangement uses TRBV7-3 and TRBJ2-2; possible D gene TRBD1, 5 bases. The CDR3 length is 16 residues. From germline, CDR1 is SGHTA and CDR2 FQGTGA. V lost 0 bases and J lost 3, with 11 bases in between. CDR3 amino acids: CASSLTPGRDTGELFF. CDR3 DNA sequence: TGTGCCAGCAGCTTAACCCCCGGCAGGGACACCGGGGAGCTGTTTTTT.

The rearrangement links TRBV5-1 to TRBJ2-2; D may be TRBD1 (5 bases). Germline CDR1 and CDR2: SGHRS and YFSETQ. This CDR3 is 16 amino acids long. The V end lost 5 bases, the J end lost 5 bases, and 19 bases lay between the germline ends. This CDR3 reads CASSFPGIGVTGELFF. In nucleotides, the CDR3 is TGCGCCAGCAGTTTCCCAGGGATTGGCGTTACCGGGGAGCTGTTTTTT.

In nucleotides, the CDR3 is TGTGCCAGCAGGAAACAGGGGACCACTGAAGCTTTCTTT. This translates into CASRKQGTTEAFF. The J gene is TRBJ1-1, the V gene TRBV12-3 or TRBV12-4; 7 nucleotides align to TRBD1. The junction had 5 bases not matched to a gene; V was cut back by 6 bases and J by 4 bases. The CDR3 has 13 residues.

The rearrangement links TRBV28 to TRBJ1-5; 8 bases are shared with TRBD1. Germline loops: CDR1 MDHEN, CDR2 SYDVKM. This CDR3 has 14 amino acids. V lost 5 bases to trimming and J lost 3 bases; unmatched junction nucleotides: 3. The CDR3 nucleotides read TGTGCCAGCAGTGACAGGGGTAACAATCAGCCCCAGCATTTT. Residues: CASSDRGNNQPQHF.

CDR3 in amino acids: CASSLLRIGGLSSGANVLTF. CDR3 in DNA: TGTGCCAGCAGTTTATTACGTATTGGCGGCCTTAGCTCTGGGGCCAACGTCCTGACTTTC. The genes are TRBV27 and TRBJ2-6; D remains unclear. Germline loops: CDR1 MNHEY, CDR2 SMNVEV (reference sequence). The CDR3 has 20 amino acids. Trimming pared 1 base from V and 0 bases from J, leaving 19 bases between.

The J gene is TRBJ1-1, the V gene TRBV7-9; 12 nucleotides match TRBD1. Germline V CDR1 and CDR2: SEHNR, FQNEAQ (reference sequence). V was pared by 5 bases and J by 1 base, with 14 bases of the junction left unmatched. The CDR3 is made up of 19 amino acids. The CDR3 nucleotides are TGTGCCAGCAGCCCCCGCCCCGGGACAGGGGGCATCAGGAACACTGAAGCTTTCTTT. It is translated as CASSPRPGTGGIRNTEAFF.

V usage is TRBV21-1 and J usage is TRBJ2-1; whether TRBD2, the table's D call, matches the DNA was not checked. TRBV21-1 is annotated as a pseudogene. The CDR3 length is 19 residues. In DNA, the CDR3 is TGTGCCAGCAGCAACCAGCTAGCGGGAGTAATTGAATCCTACAATGAGCAGTTCTTC. Translating it yields CASSNQLAGVIESYNEQFF.

The chain couples TRBV13 to TRBJ2-7; TRBD1 agrees at 7 bases. Germline lookup yields CDR1 PRHDT and CDR2 FYEKMQ (reference sequence). The ends lost 2 bases at V and 3 bases at J; junction bases unmatched: 4. This CDR3 spans 14 amino acids. Here the CDR3 DNA reads TGTGCCAGCAGCTTAAGACAGGGAAACTACGAGCAGTACTTC. It encodes CASSLRQGNYEQYF.

The chain couples TRBV2 to TRBJ1-2; 7 bases line up with TRBD1. The CDR3 contains 12 residues. V trimming: 4 bases; J trimming: 5 bases; junction bases outside the gene matches: 1. Germline CDR1 SNHLY, CDR2 FYNNEI. CDR3 amino acids: CASSGDRYGYTF. CDR3 nucleotide sequence: TGTGCCAGCAGTGGGGACAGATATGGCTACACCTTC.

V usage is TRBV25-1 and J usage is TRBJ2-1; maybe TRBD2 (6 bases). The length of the CDR3 is 14 residues. Germline values: CDR1 MGHDK, CDR2 SYGVNS. With 8 bases removed from V and 8 bases from J, the gap between germline ends came to 19 bases. CDR3: CASVEGTSSHEQFF. CDR3 bases: TGTGCCAGCGTGGAGGGGACTTCGTCGCATGAGCAGTTCTTC.

This chain uses TRBV24-1 with TRBJ2-5; D perhaps matches TRBD2 (7 bases). The CDR3 loop spans 15 amino acids. Trimming shortened V by 10 bases and J by 7 bases, and 24 bases separated the two germline ends. CDR1 and CDR2 (germline): KGHDR, SFDVKD. CDR3 in amino acids: CATREGGSVGGTQYF. The CDR3, as DNA: TGTGCCACGAGGGAGGGGGGATCCGTAGGAGGGACCCAGTACTTC.

The rearrangement links TRBV7-9 to TRBJ2-1, with a tentative D call TRBD2 (5 bases). This CDR3 region has 15 residues. In germline, CDR1 is SEHNR, CDR2 FQNEAQ (reference sequence). Trimming cost V 2 bases and J 8 bases, with 16 bases left between them. CDR3 in DNA: TGTGCCAGCAGCTTAATTCGGGGTACGCCCGATGAGCAGTTCTTC. As protein: CASSLIRGTPDEQFF.

The chain joins TRBV28 to TRBJ1-2, with TRBD1 matching over 7 bases. This CDR3 region has 15 residues. Trimming at V came to 5 bases and at J to 2 bases, leaving 8 bases not matched to a gene. CDR1 and CDR2 from the germline V gene are MDHEN and SYDVKM. CDR3 sequence reads: CASSGPEGANYGYTF. The CDR3 nucleotides are TGTGCCAGCAGTGGACCCGAGGGGGCCAACTATGGCTACACCTTC.

V and J are TRBV10-3 and TRBJ2-1; the match to TRBD1 covers 8 bases. The CDR3 runs to 18 residues. J lost 1 base, V lost 0 bases, and 8 bases had no gene match. CDR1 is ENHRY, CDR2 SYGVKD, per germline. CDR3: CAISESRDRGFSYNEQFF. The CDR3 bases are TGTGCCATCAGTGAGTCCCGAGACAGGGGATTTTCCTACAATGAGCAGTTCTTC.

The rearrangement links TRBV11-2 to TRBJ2-7, with TRBD1 matching 7 bases. With V trimmed by 5 bases and J by 2 bases, 3 bases remained unmatched. The CDR3 covers 13 residues. Looked up from germline, CDR1 is SGHAT and CDR2 is FQNNGV. This CDR3 reads CASSRDSPYEQYF. As DNA, the CDR3 is TGTGCCAGCAGCCGGGACAGCCCCTACGAGCAGTACTTC.

J is TRBJ1-1 and V is TRBV23-1; D call uncertain. TRBV23-1 is reported as an ORF; its role is uncertain. V lost 6 bases, J lost 5 bases, and 7 bases lay in between. This CDR3 has 11 amino acids. The CDR3 DNA sequence: TGCGCCAGCAGCCTTTCGACTGAAGCTTTCTTT. This gives the protein CASSLSTEAFF.